A single sample is the source of the 29 T cell receptor beta chains below, sequenced in a study of blood T cells in healthy people across ages. Sample-barcoded 5' priming and a J-beta primer mix drove a second PCR of 7 to 11 cycles. TCRdb called the 5' RACE reads again in MiXCR, with one record for every CDR3 protein. The sample shows more than 1,400,000 distinct CDR3 sequences, about 43% of them seen only once. Specimen: blood. These receptor sequences come from a woman younger than 30 in good health.

This clonotype appeared a few times. The gene calls are TRBV4-1 and TRBJ1-2; D remains ambiguous. Germline assignment: CDR1 MGHRA and CDR2 YSYEKL. The V gene lost 0 bases and the J gene lost 4 bases, with 15 bases spanning the gap. This CDR3 is 16 amino acids long. In DNA form, the CDR3 reads TGCGCCAGCAGCCAAGATTCCGTCCGTAGGGTCTATGGCTACACCTTC. It encodes CASSQDSVRRVYGYTF.

This chain connects TRBV2 to TRBJ2-3, with 12 bases matching TRBD1. Per germline, CDR1 SNHLY and CDR2 FYNNEI. The V and J ends lost 6 bases and 6 bases, in that order; junction bases with no gene match: 7. The CDR3 consists of 15 residues. The CDR3 DNA follows: TGTGCCAGCAGCCTAGGGACAGGGGGCCTTGATACGCAGTATTTT. It codes for CASSLGTGGLDTQYF.

This chain connects TRBV19 to TRBJ2-7; D is perhaps TRBD2 (5 bases). Germline V gene data show CDR1 as LNHDA and CDR2 as SQIVND (reference sequence). V gave up 2 bases and J gave up 0 bases, with 11 bases separating them. This CDR3 spans 15 amino acids. CDR3 in amino acids: CASSIYSGNSYEQYF. The DNA for the CDR3 is TGTGCCAGTAGTATATACTCCGGGAACTCCTACGAGCAGTACTTC.

A few counts support this clonotype. A read error may account for a junction end that differs from germline. The chain recombines TRBV7-2 with TRBJ1-2; D is ambiguous. From germline, CDR1 is SGHTA and CDR2 FQGNSA. This CDR3 region has 16 residues. The CDR3 spells CVSSLVGIQDNGGYTF. The CDR3, as DNA: TGTGTCAGCAGCTTAGTTGGCATCCAAGACAATGGTGGCTACACCTTC.

V and J are TRBV19 and TRBJ1-5; D not certain. Germline values: CDR1 LNHDA, CDR2 SQIVND (reference sequence). The CDR3 spans 13 residues. Trimming left V 11 bases short and J 3 bases short, with 14 bases between. CDR3 protein: CAGRGGPNQPQHF. The CDR3 bases are TGTGCCGGACGAGGCGGACCCAATCAGCCCCAGCATTTT.

The chain has TRBV20-1 and TRBJ2-3; weak D call: TRBD1 (5 bases). CDR1 and CDR2 (germline): DFQATT, SNEGSKA (reference sequence). The CDR3 loop spans 14 amino acids. Trimming pared 4 bases from V and 2 bases from J, leaving 13 bases between. Here the CDR3 DNA reads TGCAGTGCTATTTCCCAGGGTTTCACAGATACGCAGTATTTT. As protein: CSAISQGFTDTQYF.

The rearrangement joins TRBV12-3 or TRBV12-4 to TRBJ2-7; 10 positions agree with TRBD1. Trimming cost V 2 bases and J 2 bases; bases outside gene matches: 3. This CDR3 is 15 amino acids long. The CDR3 DNA follows: TGTGCCAGCAGTTTATGGGGACAGGGGACCTACGAGCAGTACTTC. The encoded protein is CASSLWGQGTYEQYF.

In this sample, this clonotype turned up a few times. The CDR3 sequence: CASSEPASDYNEQFF. As DNA, the CDR3 is TGTGCCAGCAGTGAACCGGCTAGCGACTACAATGAGCAGTTCTTC. The genes are TRBV25-1 and TRBJ2-1; maybe TRBD2 (6 bases). Per the germline V gene, CDR1 is MGHDK and CDR2 is SYGVNS. This CDR3 comprises 15 residues. V lost 2 bases, J lost 3 bases, and 11 bases lay in between. Supplemented by reference TRBV25-1 and TRBJ2-1, the full variable domain reads EADIYQTPRYLVIGTGKKITLECSQTMGHDKMYWYQQDPGMELHLIHYSYGVNSTEKGDLSSESTVSRIRTEHFPLTLESARPSHTSQYLCASSEPASDYNEQFFGPGTRLTVL.

This chain uses TRBV6-5 with TRBJ2-5; TRBD2 matches 11 bases. CDR1 is MNHEY, CDR2 SVGAGI, per germline. V gave up 0 bases and J gave up 11 bases; unmatched junction bases: 11. The CDR3 contains 16 residues. The DNA for the CDR3 is TGTGCCAGCAGTTACTCTAGACTAGCGGGAAGGGGTGAGCAGTACTTC. Translating gives CASSYSRLAGRGEQYF.

This clonotype has only a few counts. The chain employs TRBV20-1 and TRBJ1-1; D ambiguous. Germline V gene sequence: CDR1 DFQATT, CDR2 SNEGSKA (reference sequence). The CDR3 is made up of 12 amino acids. V was clipped by 0 bases and J by 6 bases, with 8 bases between them. Here the CDR3 reads CSARDGLPEAFF. The CDR3 DNA reads as TGCAGTGCTAGAGATGGGTTACCTGAAGCTTTCTTT.

This chain joins TRBV27 and TRBJ2-7, with D unclear. The V and J ends lost 2 bases and 2 bases respectively, with 7 bases between them. The CDR3 runs 13 residues. Germline values: CDR1 MNHEY, CDR2 SMNVEV (reference sequence). CDR3 sequence (DNA): TGTGCCAGCAGTTTAATGACTCCCTACGAGCAGTACTTC. It codes for CASSLMTPYEQYF.

In this sample, this clonotype turned up a few times. The CDR3 is CASSPPPRAKRYNEQFF. In DNA, the CDR3 is TGTGCCAGCAGTCCCCCCCCGAGGGCTAAGCGTTACAATGAGCAGTTCTTC. The chain joins TRBV12-3 or TRBV12-4 to TRBJ2-1; the D gene is possibly TRBD2 (5 bases). Trimming removed 5 bases from V and 4 bases from J, with 21 bases in between. The CDR3 is 17 amino acids.

This clonotype has only a few counts. The V and J genes are TRBV5-1 and TRBJ2-3, with 7 bases lining up with TRBD2. Germline V lookup: CDR1 SGHRS, CDR2 YFSETQ. The CDR3 spans 15 residues. Trimming at V came to 0 bases and at J to 3 bases, leaving 4 bases not matched to a gene. Here the CDR3 DNA reads TGCGCCAGCAGCTTGGCACTAGCGAGGACAGATACGCAGTATTTT. Encoded protein: CASSLALARTDTQYF.

V gene TRBV27 combines with J gene TRBJ1-6, with 11 bases aligning to TRBD1. Trimming at V came to 2 bases and at J to 4 bases, leaving 4 bases not matched to a gene. Germline assignment: CDR1 MNHEY and CDR2 SMNVEV (reference sequence). This CDR3 has 17 residues. DNA for the CDR3: TGTGCCAGCAGTTTAACGGGGACAGGGGGATATAATTCACCCCTCCACTTT. Amino acid sequence: CASSLTGTGGYNSPLHF.

The chain couples TRBV12-3 or TRBV12-4 to TRBJ2-1; 7 bases fit TRBD2. The trim removed 4 bases at V and 1 base at J, leaving 4 bases unmatched. The length of the CDR3 is 15 residues. In DNA form, the CDR3 reads TGTGCCAGCAGTTGGCCCGGGGGGTCCTACAATGAGCAGTTCTTC. Amino acids: CASSWPGGSYNEQFF.

The V gene is TRBV28, the J gene TRBJ2-3; possible D gene TRBD1, 6 bases. V was clipped by 6 bases and J by 2 bases, with 12 bases between them. The CDR3 contains 14 residues. CDR1 and CDR2 from the germline V gene are MDHEN and SYDVKM. CDR3 in DNA: TGTGCCAGCAGCGGGACAAAGCTCACAGATACGCAGTATTTT. The encoded protein is CASSGTKLTDTQYF.

This chain links TRBV3-1 with TRBJ2-1; 10 bases align to TRBD2. Per germline, CDR1 LGHDT and CDR2 YNNKEL (reference sequence). The CDR3 is 16 residues long. V dropped 1 base and J dropped 8; count of bases not matched to a gene: 8. CDR3 nucleotides: TGTGCCAGCAGCCAAGGATGGCTAGCGGGAGTAGATGAGCAGTTCTTC. It is translated as CASSQGWLAGVDEQFF.

The V call is TRBV19, the J call TRBJ1-2; possibly TRBD1 for D (5 bases). The V end lost 3 bases, the J end lost 6 bases, and 11 bases lay between the germline ends. The length of the CDR3 is 13 residues. Germline V gives CDR1 LNHDA, CDR2 SQIVND (reference sequence). Here the CDR3 DNA reads TGTGCCAGTAGTATGAGCAGGGAGGATGGCTACACCTTC. Translated, it gives CASSMSREDGYTF.

This CDR3 reads CASSTFLAGVGYEQFF. CDR3 in DNA: TGTGCCAGCAGCACTTTCCTAGCGGGAGTGGGATATGAGCAGTTCTTC. The V and J genes are TRBV6-2 or TRBV6-3 and TRBJ2-1, with 10 bases matching TRBD2. The V segment lost 6 bases and the J segment 8 bases; nucleotides outside the gene matches: 13. The germline CDR1 and CDR2 sequences are MNHEY and SVGEGT. The CDR3 length is 16 residues.

The chain recombines TRBV5-1 with TRBJ2-1, with 9 bases lining up with TRBD2. Unmatched junction bases numbered 9, after V lost 3 bases and J lost 8 bases. The CDR3 is 15 amino acids. Per the germline V gene, CDR1 is SGHRS and CDR2 is YFSETQ. Here the CDR3 reads CASSSADSGGDEQFF. The CDR3 bases are TGCGCCAGCAGCTCGGCAGATAGCGGGGGTGATGAGCAGTTCTTC.

This clonotype was detected ten times or more. The chain recombines TRBV10-3 with TRBJ2-5; D uncertain. The CDR3 length is 13 residues. V was pared by 0 bases and J by 5 bases, with 7 bases between. Germline V gives CDR1 ENHRY, CDR2 SYGVKD. The CDR3 protein is CAISESAGETQYF. In nucleotides, the CDR3 is TGTGCCATCAGTGAGTCCGCTGGGGAGACCCAGTACTTC.

The chain has TRBV12-5 and TRBJ2-5, with TRBD1 matching over 9 bases. J was trimmed by 9 bases and V by 6 bases; bases with no gene match: 11. CDR1 is LGHNT and CDR2 is FRNRAP in the germline V gene. CDR3 length equals 14 residues. CDR3 nucleotide sequence: TGTGCTAGTGGCCTGACAGGGGGAAGGTCGGCCCAGTACTTC. This translates into CASGLTGGRSAQYF.

The rearrangement links TRBV12-3 or TRBV12-4 to TRBJ2-5; the D gene could be TRBD1 or TRBD2 (5 bases each). The length of the CDR3 is 12 residues. With 6 bases removed from V and 4 bases from J, the gap between germline ends came to 9 bases. In DNA form, the CDR3 reads TGTGCCAGCAGACCGGGACGAGAGACCCAGTACTTC. It translates to CASRPGRETQYF.

CDR3 amino acids: CSVGLAGGPPNNEQFF. The DNA of the CDR3 is TGCAGCGTTGGACTGGCGGGAGGGCCCCCCAACAATGAGCAGTTCTTC. V is TRBV29-1 and J is TRBJ2-1, with TRBD2 identical over 9 bases. The length of the CDR3 is 16 residues. In germline, CDR1 is SQVTM, CDR2 ANQGSEA. After removal of 4 bases from V and 5 bases from J, the junction contained 12 bases not matched to a gene.

The chain carries TRBV4-1 and TRBJ1-5; D perhaps matches TRBD1 (5 bases). The V end was cut by 0 bases, the J end by 1 base, with 13 bases between. This CDR3 spans 17 amino acids. Germline loops: CDR1 MGHRA, CDR2 YSYEKL. CDR3 protein: CASSQDWGGLSNQPQHF. Here the CDR3 DNA reads TGCGCCAGCAGCCAAGATTGGGGCGGACTGAGCAATCAGCCCCAGCATTTT.

This clonotype was detected ten times or more. The rearrangement uses TRBV28 and TRBJ2-7; 7 positions match TRBD2. Germline-derived CDR1 and CDR2 are MDHEN and SYDVKM. Trimming at V came to 5 bases and at J to 2 bases, leaving 12 bases not matched to a gene. The CDR3 loop spans 16 amino acids. Written as DNA, the CDR3 is TGTGCCAGCAGTCTCTGGAGGGCGGGAGCTCCCTACGAGCAGTACTTC. The encoded protein is CASSLWRAGAPYEQYF.

V usage is TRBV12-3 or TRBV12-4 and J usage is TRBJ2-5; TRBD2 aligns across 11 bases. The junction had 11 bases not matched to a gene; V was cut back by 8 bases and J by 3 bases. There are 16 residues in the CDR3. The CDR3 DNA follows: TGTGCCAGCGCCGGGACTAGCGGACGCGGGGAAGAGACCCAGTACTTC. As protein: CASAGTSGRGEETQYF.

This clonotype was found once. The V call is TRBV20-1, the J call TRBJ2-2; 16 nucleotides match TRBD2. The CDR3 spans 20 residues. Germline trimming cut 4 bases from V and 3 bases from J; bases unmatched to any gene: 14. In germline, CDR1 is DFQATT, CDR2 SNEGSKA (reference sequence). CDR3 sequence (DNA): TGCAGTGCTAACACTTATTCCGGGACTAGCGGGAGGGGGTACACCGGGGAGCTGTTTTTT. Protein sequence: CSANTYSGTSGRGYTGELFF.

The gene calls are TRBV6-1 and TRBJ2-1; maybe TRBD2 (5 bases). The CDR3 has 16 amino acids. CDR1 and CDR2 (germline): MNHNS, SASEGT. Trimming stripped 4 bases from V and 6 bases from J, with 19 bases between. The CDR3 protein is CASSAFSGRRANEQFF. The CDR3, as DNA: TGTGCCAGCAGTGCTTTCTCCGGTAGGCGGGCCAATGAGCAGTTCTTC.